This T cell receptor beta chain emerged from a study of blood T cell repertoires in COVID-19 (dated by TCRdb to the early 2020s). A note on the overall study: Collaborator samples came from the United States, Italy and Spain and covered acute and convalescent phases of COVID-19. The prospective study material was composed of cDNA or gDNA derived from T cells, B-cell-depleted T cells, or PBMCs. Subjects who had been exposed to COVID-19, were actively infected with it, or had recovered from it provided the deeply sampled blood TCRbeta repertoires that made up the dataset. The repertoires were released in a freely available public database meant as a resource for research on the immune response to SARS-CoV-2. Samples were obtained from the ongoing ImmuneRACE study (first 160 participants) and from about 1,300 subjects provided by 6 global collaborators. Nearly every sample came with metadata listing a de-identified subject ID, COVID-19 status, age in years and sex. HLA class I and class II types, where available, came from metadata supplied by the sample provider rather than from assay-based typing.

In regard to this clone: Its antigen is still unknown. Per-base quality was not reported, and no clone a single base away is much larger than it.

Another Seattle source contributed samples from volunteer blood donors who had recovered from COVID-19. The collaborating institutions used their own protocols to collect whole blood in K2EDTA tubes. For TCRbeta analysis, collaborators shipped samples in one of three forms: frozen whole blood, isolated PBMCs, or DNA extracted from either of those sample types. The CDR3 has 14 amino acids, counting the end cysteine and phenylalanine. Only the CDR3 part of the read is kept: 42 bases, read in frame from the first base. As encoded in the germline V gene (reference sequence), CDR1 is LNHDA while CDR2 is SQIVND. V lost 4 bases and J lost 3 bases; the stretch between them is 12 bases long. The study at large found these results: Clinical and demographic metadata were provided uncurated, with the amount varying by source and participant.

TCRbeta CDR3 regions were amplified from genomic DNA using the immunoSEQ Assay, a bias-controlled multiplex PCR. The authors' pipeline ran thus. Within the assay, amplification of reference gene primers was used to estimate how many nucleated cells each sample contained. Sequence reads were collapsed and filtered to measure the absolute abundance of every unique TCRbeta CDR3 rearrangement. Productive Simpson clonality was computed per sample as the square root of Simpson's diversity index over productive rearrangements. TCRdb provides this immuneACCESS table in a form limited to in-frame rearrangements. Some clones are lacking; in checked studies, under half of them reflect an unresolved V gene, and why the rest are absent is not known. D and trimming come from the DNA, and the V and J calls and clone size come from that table. This sample gives over 200,000 clones in total; around nine tenths of them show up just once. More than 5.5% of the sample comes from the top ten.

Input material: peripheral blood. The receptor was isolated from a man in his sixties who had recovered from COVID-19. In this chain, TRBV19 is recombined with TRBJ1-1, with no confidently assigned D gene. The CDR3 protein: CASSTRGFDTEAFF. Here is the DNA: TGTGCCAGTAGTACCCGGGGTTTCGACACTGAAGCTTTCTTT.